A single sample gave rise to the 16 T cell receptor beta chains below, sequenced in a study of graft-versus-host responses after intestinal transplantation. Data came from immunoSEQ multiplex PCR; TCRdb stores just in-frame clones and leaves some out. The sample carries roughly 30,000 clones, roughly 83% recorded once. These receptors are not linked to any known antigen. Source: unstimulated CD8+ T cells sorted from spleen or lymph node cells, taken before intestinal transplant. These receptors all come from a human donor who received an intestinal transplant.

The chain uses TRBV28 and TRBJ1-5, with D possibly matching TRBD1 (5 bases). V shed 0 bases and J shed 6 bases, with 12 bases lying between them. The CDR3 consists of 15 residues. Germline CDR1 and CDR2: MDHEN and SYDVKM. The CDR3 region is CASSLWWGATQPQHF. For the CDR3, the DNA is TGTGCCAGCAGTTTATGGTGGGGCGCGACTCAGCCCCAGCATTTT.

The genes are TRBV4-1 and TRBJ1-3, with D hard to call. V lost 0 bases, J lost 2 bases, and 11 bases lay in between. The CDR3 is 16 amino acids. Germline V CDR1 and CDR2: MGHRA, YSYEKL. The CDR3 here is CASSQDSSGPGNTIYF. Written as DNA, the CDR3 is TGCGCCAGCAGCCAAGACTCCAGCGGCCCTGGAAACACCATATATTTT.

CDR3 in amino acids: CASRATSGKFSYEQYF. The CDR3 coding sequence is TGTGCCAGCAGAGCGACTAGCGGGAAGTTTAGCTACGAGCAGTACTTC. V usage is TRBV7-9 and J usage is TRBJ2-7, with 11 bases matching TRBD2. V trimming: 6 bases; J trimming: 3 bases; junction bases outside the gene matches: 10. CDR3 length equals 16 residues. Germline CDR1 is SEHNR and CDR2 is FQNEAQ (reference sequence).

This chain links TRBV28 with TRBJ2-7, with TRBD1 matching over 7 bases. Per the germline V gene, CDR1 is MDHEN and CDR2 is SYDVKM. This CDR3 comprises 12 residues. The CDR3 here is CAQQGFSYEQYF. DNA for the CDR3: TGTGCGCAACAGGGGTTCTCCTACGAGCAGTACTTC.

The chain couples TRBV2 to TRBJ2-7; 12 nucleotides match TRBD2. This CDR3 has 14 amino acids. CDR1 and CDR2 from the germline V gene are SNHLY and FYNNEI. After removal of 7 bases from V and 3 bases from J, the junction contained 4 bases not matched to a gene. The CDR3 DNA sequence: TGTGCCAGCACCAGACTAGCGGGGGACTACGAGCAGTACTTC. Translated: CASTRLAGDYEQYF.

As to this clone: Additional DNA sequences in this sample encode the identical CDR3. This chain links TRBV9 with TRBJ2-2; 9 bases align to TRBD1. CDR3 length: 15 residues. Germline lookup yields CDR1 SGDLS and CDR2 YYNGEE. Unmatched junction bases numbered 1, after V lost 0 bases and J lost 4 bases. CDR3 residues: CASSVETGGTGELFF. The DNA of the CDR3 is TGTGCCAGCAGCGTAGAGACAGGGGGCACCGGGGAGCTGTTTTTT.

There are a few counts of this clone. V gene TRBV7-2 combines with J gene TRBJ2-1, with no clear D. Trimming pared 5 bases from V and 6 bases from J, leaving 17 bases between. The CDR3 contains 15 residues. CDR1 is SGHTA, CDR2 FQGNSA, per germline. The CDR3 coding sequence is TGTGCCAGCAGCCTCCTCCACGCGGTCTCCAATGAGCAGTTCTTC. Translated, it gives CASSLLHAVSNEQFF.

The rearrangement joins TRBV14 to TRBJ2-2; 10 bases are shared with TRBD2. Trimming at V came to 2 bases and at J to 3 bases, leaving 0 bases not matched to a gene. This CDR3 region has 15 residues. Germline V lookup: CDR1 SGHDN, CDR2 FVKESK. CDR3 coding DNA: TGTGCCAGCAGCCAACTAGCGGGAGACACCGGGGAGCTGTTTTTT. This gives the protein CASSQLAGDTGELFF.

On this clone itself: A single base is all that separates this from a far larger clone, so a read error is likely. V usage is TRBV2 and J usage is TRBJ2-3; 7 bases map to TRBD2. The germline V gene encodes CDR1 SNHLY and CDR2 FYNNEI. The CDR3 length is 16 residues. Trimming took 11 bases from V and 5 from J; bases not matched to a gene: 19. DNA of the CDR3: TGTGCCGGCACGCTGACTTGGCGGGAGTTTGGAGATACGCAGTATTTT. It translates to CAGTLTWREFGDTQYF.

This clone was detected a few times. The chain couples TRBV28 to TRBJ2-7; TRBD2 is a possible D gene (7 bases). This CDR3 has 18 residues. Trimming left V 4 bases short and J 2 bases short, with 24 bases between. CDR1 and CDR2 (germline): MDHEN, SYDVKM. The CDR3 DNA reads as TGTGCCAGCAGTTCGTTGGGGGGGGCTAGCGATGCCCCCTACGAGCAGTACTTC. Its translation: CASSSLGGASDAPYEQYF.

CDR3 in amino acids: CASSPSGGSYEQYF. The CDR3, as DNA: TGTGCCAGCAGCCCTAGCGGGGGCTCCTACGAGCAGTACTTC. This rearrangement joins TRBV13 to TRBJ2-7; 10 bases match TRBD2. This CDR3 is 14 amino acids long. Unmatched junction bases numbered 1, after V lost 5 bases and J lost 0 bases. CDR1 is PRHDT and CDR2 is FYEKMQ in the germline V gene (reference sequence).

In DNA form, the CDR3 reads TGTGCCAGCAGTTCTACACCTTTCACAGCGAACACTGAAGCTTTCTTT. As protein: CASSSTPFTANTEAFF. The V gene is TRBV2, the J gene TRBJ1-1; D not resolved. The V end lost 5 bases, the J end lost 1 base, and 17 bases lay between the germline ends. The CDR3 consists of 16 residues. CDR1 is SNHLY, CDR2 FYNNEI, per germline.

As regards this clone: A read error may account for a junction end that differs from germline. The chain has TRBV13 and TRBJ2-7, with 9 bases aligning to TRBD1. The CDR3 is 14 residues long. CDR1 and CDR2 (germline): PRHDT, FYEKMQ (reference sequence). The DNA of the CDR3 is TGTGCCAGCAGCGTAGGACAGGGGAGAGACGAGCAGTACTTC. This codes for CASSVGQGRDEQYF.

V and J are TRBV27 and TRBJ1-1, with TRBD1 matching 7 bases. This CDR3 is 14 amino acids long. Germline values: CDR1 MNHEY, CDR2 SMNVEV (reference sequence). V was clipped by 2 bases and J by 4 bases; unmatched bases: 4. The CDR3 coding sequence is TGTGCCAGCAGTTTAATCGACAGGGCCACTGAAGCTTTCTTT. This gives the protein CASSLIDRATEAFF.

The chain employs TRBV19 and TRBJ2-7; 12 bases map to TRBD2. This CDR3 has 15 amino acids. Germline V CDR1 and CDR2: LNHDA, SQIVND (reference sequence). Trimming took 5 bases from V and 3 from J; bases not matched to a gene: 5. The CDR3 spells CASSFGLAGNYEQYF. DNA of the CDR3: TGTGCCAGTAGTTTTGGACTAGCGGGAAACTACGAGCAGTACTTC.

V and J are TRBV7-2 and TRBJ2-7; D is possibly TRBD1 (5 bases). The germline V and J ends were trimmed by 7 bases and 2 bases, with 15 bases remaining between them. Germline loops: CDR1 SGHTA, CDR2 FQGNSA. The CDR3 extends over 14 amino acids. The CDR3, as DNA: TGTGCCAGCACCCCGAGCCCCAGGGCCTACGAGCAGTACTTC. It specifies CASTPSPRAYEQYF.